Below are 17 T cell receptor beta chains sequenced from a single sample in a study of CD8+ T cells in alopecia areata. Following RNA extraction, reverse transcription yielded cDNA that acted as the sequencing template. TCRdb keeps only in-frame clones here, not all; method: immunoSEQ multiplex PCR. This table has some 210,000 clones, roughly three fifths appearing once. Treatment noted: oral pan-JAK inhibitor, 5-10 mg twice daily. Source: CD4+ T cells sorted from blood, taken between weeks 43 and 45, from a patient treated with tofacitinib. The receptors were gathered from a human donor with alopecia areata.

This chain joins TRBV29-1 and TRBJ1-1, with TRBD1 identical over 7 bases. The CDR3 extends over 13 amino acids. From germline, CDR1 is SQVTM and CDR2 ANQGSEA. V lost 4 bases and J lost 0; bases outside the gene matches: 2. CDR3 DNA: TGCAGCGTTGTGGGACAGATGAACACTGAAGCTTTCTTT. Translated: CSVVGQMNTEAFF.

This clone was counted between two and nine times. CDR3: CATARDSNQPQHF. Here the CDR3 DNA reads TGTGCCACAGCCCGGGACAGCAATCAGCCCCAGCATTTT. This sequence joins TRBV19 and TRBJ1-5, with TRBD1 as a possible D gene (5 bases). The V and J ends lost 10 bases and 1 base respectively, with 11 bases between them. The germline V gene has CDR1 LNHDA and CDR2 SQIVND (reference sequence). The CDR3 length is 13 residues.

This clone was seen many times. The CDR3: CASSQDQGSYNEQFF. CDR3 DNA: TGCGCCAGCAGCCAAGATCAGGGATCATACAATGAGCAGTTCTTC. V and J are TRBV4-3 and TRBJ2-1, with D perhaps matching TRBD1 (5 bases). V lost 0 bases to trimming and J lost 4 bases, with 10 bases between them. Germline CDR1 is LGHNA and CDR2 is YSLEER. The CDR3 length is 15 residues.

The V and J genes are TRBV30 and TRBJ2-3, with D uncertain. Per the germline V gene, CDR1 is GTSNPN and CDR2 is SVGIG (reference sequence). The germline V and J ends were trimmed by 2 bases and 3 bases, with 6 bases remaining between them. The CDR3 totals 12 residues. CDR3 bases: TGTGCCTGGAGTCCCGCGACAGATACGCAGTATTTT. Amino acids: CAWSPATDTQYF.

The chain links TRBV5-1 to TRBJ2-7; D perhaps matches TRBD2 (6 bases). CDR3 length: 13 amino acids. Germline V lookup: CDR1 SGHRS, CDR2 YFSETQ. V was clipped by 5 bases and J by 1 base, with 10 bases between them. CDR3 region: CASSPTSSYEQYF. The CDR3 DNA reads TGCGCCAGCAGTCCGACTAGTTCCTACGAGCAGTACTTC.

This clone was seen many times. The J gene is TRBJ1-5, the V gene TRBV2; 12 positions agree with TRBD1. The germline V gene encodes CDR1 SNHLY and CDR2 FYNNEI. CDR3 size: 17 residues. V lost 6 bases, J lost 1 base, and 7 bases stayed unmatched. The CDR3 here is CASRPGQGALSNQPQHF. The CDR3 DNA sequence: TGTGCCAGCAGGCCGGGACAGGGGGCCCTAAGCAATCAGCCCCAGCATTTT.

This sequence joins TRBV11-2 and TRBJ2-5, with a tentative D call TRBD2 (6 bases). Trimming took off 5 bases at V and 2 bases at J, with 15 bases between the two ends. Germline CDR1 reads SGHAT; CDR2 reads FQNNGV. This CDR3 is 15 amino acids long. For the CDR3, the DNA is TGTGCCAGCAGCCCTGACGGGACTCAACAAGAGACCCAGTACTTC. It encodes CASSPDGTQQETQYF.

The chain joins TRBV4-3 to TRBJ1-2, with D uncertain. CDR3 length equals 15 residues. From germline, CDR1 is LGHNA and CDR2 YSLEER. The V end lost 1 base, the J end lost 6 bases, and 15 bases lay between the germline ends. The CDR3 DNA follows: TGCGCCAGCAGCCAAGTTGTGACGGCGGAAAATGGCTACACCTTC. Its protein product is CASSQVVTAENGYTF.

A single count supports this clone. The rearrangement links TRBV29-1 to TRBJ2-7; D may be TRBD1 (7 bases). Trimming removed 4 bases at V and 5 bases at J, with 21 bases between. The CDR3 extends over 15 amino acids. Germline V CDR1 and CDR2: SQVTM, ANQGSEA. CDR3 coding DNA: TGCAGCGTTGTTAACAGGGGAGACGGGGAGGACGAGCAGTACTTC. Its translation is CSVVNRGDGEDEQYF.

This sequence joins TRBV5-4 and TRBJ2-6; 7 bases are a match to TRBD1. V dropped 4 bases and J dropped 4; count of bases not matched to a gene: 8. The CDR3 length is 16 residues. CDR1 is SGHNT, CDR2 YYREEE, per germline (reference sequence). CDR3 coding DNA: TGTGCCAGCAGCGGAGAGACAGGGTCCGGGGCCAACGTCCTGACTTTC. It codes for CASSGETGSGANVLTF.

This clone occurred once. The genes are TRBV7-2 and TRBJ2-7; D gene uncertain. CDR3 size: 12 residues. CDR1 and CDR2 from the germline V gene are SGHTA and FQGNSA. Trimming stripped 5 bases from V and 0 bases from J, with 5 bases between. CDR3: CASSAHSYEQYF. CDR3 DNA sequence: TGTGCCAGCAGCGCCCACTCCTACGAGCAGTACTTC.

This clone was counted between two and nine times. The rearrangement joins TRBV29-1 to TRBJ1-1; D perhaps matches TRBD1 (5 bases). With 6 bases removed from V and 4 bases from J, the gap between germline ends came to 12 bases. CDR1 is SQVTM, CDR2 ANQGSEA, per germline. This CDR3 region has 12 residues. CDR3 in DNA: TGCAGCGTCCGGGACGGGAGCACTGAAGCTTTCTTT. Translated, it gives CSVRDGSTEAFF.

This sequence joins TRBV30 and TRBJ1-2, with D maybe TRBD1 (5 bases). The V end lost 3 bases, the J end lost 4 bases, and 12 bases lay between the germline ends. The length of the CDR3 is 13 residues. CDR1 is GTSNPN, CDR2 SVGIG, per germline (reference sequence). The CDR3 loop is CAWRSRGTYGYTF. CDR3 bases: TGTGCCTGGAGGTCGCGGGGCACCTATGGCTACACCTTC.

The chain has TRBV30 and TRBJ2-3; D is unresolved. V was cut by 2 bases and J by 0 bases, with 12 bases left in between. The CDR3 contains 15 residues. Per the germline V gene, CDR1 is GTSNPN and CDR2 is SVGIG (reference sequence). Written as DNA, the CDR3 is TGTGCCTGGAGTCCCAAAGGGTTTAGCACAGATACGCAGTATTTT. Translating it yields CAWSPKGFSTDTQYF.

The chain recombines TRBV30 with TRBJ1-6, with D possibly TRBD1 on 5 matching bases. Germline V CDR1 and CDR2: GTSNPN, SVGIG (reference sequence). This CDR3 spans 16 amino acids. Trimming left V 4 bases short and J 0 bases short, with 13 bases between. For the CDR3, the DNA is TGTGCCTGGATTCAGAGGGGCGGCTCCTATAATTCACCCCTCCACTTT. Its protein product is CAWIQRGGSYNSPLHF.

This clone was picked up a small number of times. The chain carries TRBV14 and TRBJ1-1; perhaps TRBD1 as D (5 bases). The CDR3 runs to 13 residues. Trimming shortened V by 3 bases and J by 2 bases, and 7 bases separated the two germline ends. Germline loops: CDR1 SGHDN, CDR2 FVKESK. CDR3 coding DNA: TGTGCCAGCAGCCAGACAGACAACACTGAAGCTTTCTTT. Translated: CASSQTDNTEAFF.

This clone has just one count. The chain is built from TRBV25-1 and TRBJ2-6; D is ambiguous. The CDR3 consists of 13 residues. V gave up 5 bases and J gave up 2 bases, with 4 bases separating them. From germline, CDR1 is MGHDK and CDR2 SYGVNS. The CDR3 nucleotides are TGTGCCAGCAGTAAAGCTGGGGCCAACGTCCTGACTTTC. It encodes CASSKAGANVLTF.